This T cell receptor (beta chain) was profiled in a study of shared clonotypes between healthy human individuals. Germline assignment: CDR1 SGHAT and CDR2 FQNNGV. V lost 0 bases, J lost 4 bases, and 10 bases stayed unmatched. This CDR3 has 18 amino acids. Method: immunoSEQ multiplex PCR; TCRdb's copy keeps in-frame clones and lacks some. This sample carries 2,500,000 or so clones, approximately 90% of them seen once, and the ten largest clones take approximately 0.4%. Sequenced: naive CD4+ T cells from PBMCs. Subset reported: CD45RA+ positively selected. This chain joins TRBV11-2 and TRBJ2-7; 12 bases align to TRBD2. The TCR was taken from a man aged 18 to 30 in good health. Some clones in this sample may be carry-over from other donors' samples. As DNA, the CDR3 is TGTGCCAGCAGCTTAGAACTAGCGGGAGGCCCGACGGATTACGAGCAGTACTTC. Encoded protein: CASSLELAGGPTDYEQYF.